This T cell receptor (beta chain) came from a study of cytomegalovirus exposure and HLA in healthy donors. Study background: A subsequent analysis reported that the 95 to 150 validation repertoires were produced on the same platform that had also been used for the 600 to 800 first-cohort repertoires.

Whole-study findings and limits: Many donors carried some public TCRs, although rarity characterized most TCR sequences. Among TCR beta chains, those listed as cytomegalovirus-associated numbered over 150.

As to this clone: The antigen remains undetermined.

The method was immunoSEQ multiplex PCR; TCRdb's version includes in-frame clones alone and lacks a portion of them. The top ten hold about 1.8% of the sample, which has fewer than 150,000 clones, approximately 88% seen once. Donors came from a validation cohort of over a hundred subjects, distinct from the first 666-subject cohort. The CDR3 totals 16 residues. V was shortened by 2 bases and J by 0 bases, with 11 bases between the two germline ends. Germline lookup yields CDR1 WSHSY and CDR2 SAAADI. The sequenced material came from PBMCs. The TCR originated in a man aged 18 to 30 in good health and CMV-seronegative. The chain employs TRBV10-2 and TRBJ1-3, with unresolved D. CDR3 bases: TGCGCCAGCAGTGAGCCATCCGGTATCTCTGGAAACACCATATATTTT. Its translation is CASSEPSGISGNTIYF.